This T cell receptor (beta chain) was found in a study of radiotherapy plus CTLA-4 blockade in lung cancer. Study-wide findings and caveats: The authors reported that early blood T cell clone dynamics, with interferon-beta, best predicted response.

The CDR3 loop spans 15 amino acids. Germline V gene lookup returns CDR1 SGHRS and CDR2 YFSETQ. Between the trimmed V and J ends, which lost 4 bases and 4 bases, there was a span of 14 bases. Produced via immunoSEQ multiplex PCR; TCRdb's table is partial and in-frame only. The sample lists about 62,000 clones, 60% to 80% occurring once. As to this clone: Its specificity is unknown.

The sequencing used peripheral blood, collected from a patient treated with radiotherapy plus ipilimumab. V gene TRBV5-1 combines with J gene TRBJ1-4; D is perhaps TRBD1 (5 bases). This sequence originates from a human donor with non-small cell lung cancer who had a complete response to radiotherapy plus ipilimumab. The CDR3 protein is CASSLPTANNEKLFF. CDR3 bases: TGCGCCAGCAGCCTACCGACAGCCAATAATGAAAAACTGTTTTTT.